Sequencing of this TCR beta chain was carried out in a study of blood T cell repertoires in COVID-19. This CDR3 is 16 amino acids long. The V end lost 1 base, the J end lost 1 base, and 11 bases lay between the germline ends. Per the germline V gene, CDR1 is MDHEN and CDR2 is SYDVKM. Sequenced by immunoSEQ multiplex PCR; TCRdb stores in-frame clones only, minus some. In the table there are about 300,000 clones, 65% to 90% of which are singletons. The chain couples TRBV28 to TRBJ1-5; D unclear. The material sequenced was peripheral blood. The TCR comes from a human donor in a cohort sampled during active COVID-19. DNA for the CDR3: TGTGCCAGCAGTTTATACTCGAGGATGAGCAATCAGCCCCAGCATTTT. This sequence encodes CASSLYSRMSNQPQHF.